The entry below gives a single TCR beta chain sequence along with its context. Using immunoSEQ multiplex PCR, the repertoire was profiled, and TCRdb retains in-frame clones only, with some absent. The repertoire consists of 450,000 or so clones, with about 88% occurring once and the leading ten covering around 1.5%. The data originate from a study of blood T cell repertoires in COVID-19. At the level of the study: Donors in the United States, Italy and Spain gave samples during acute or convalescent COVID-19.

The CDR3 consists of 12 residues. The V gene lost 6 bases and the J gene lost 7 bases, with 12 bases spanning the gap. Germline V lookup: CDR1 MGHRA, CDR2 YSYEKL. Specimen: peripheral blood. The chain is built from TRBV4-1 and TRBJ1-1; D uncertain. The sequence came from a woman aged 40 to 50 with COVID-19, enrolled during active disease. This CDR3 reads CASSPLGLEAFF. The CDR3, as DNA: TGCGCCAGCAGTCCGCTGGGCCTTGAAGCTTTCTTT.